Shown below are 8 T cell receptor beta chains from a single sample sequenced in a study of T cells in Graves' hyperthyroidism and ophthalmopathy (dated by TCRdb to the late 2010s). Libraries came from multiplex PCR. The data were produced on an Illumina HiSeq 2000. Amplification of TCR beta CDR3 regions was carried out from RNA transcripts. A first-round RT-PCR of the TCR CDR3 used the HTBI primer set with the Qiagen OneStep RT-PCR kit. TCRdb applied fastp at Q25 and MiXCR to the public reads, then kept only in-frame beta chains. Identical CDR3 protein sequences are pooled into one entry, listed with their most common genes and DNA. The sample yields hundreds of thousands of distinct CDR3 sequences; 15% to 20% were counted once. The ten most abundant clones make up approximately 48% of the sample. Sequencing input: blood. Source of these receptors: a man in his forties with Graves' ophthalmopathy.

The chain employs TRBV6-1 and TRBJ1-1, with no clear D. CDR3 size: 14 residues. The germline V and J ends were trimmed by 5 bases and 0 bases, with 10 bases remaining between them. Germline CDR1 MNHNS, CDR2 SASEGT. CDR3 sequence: CASSLHQLNTEAFF. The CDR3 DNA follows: TGTGCCAGCAGTTTACACCAACTGAACACTGAAGCTTTCTTT.

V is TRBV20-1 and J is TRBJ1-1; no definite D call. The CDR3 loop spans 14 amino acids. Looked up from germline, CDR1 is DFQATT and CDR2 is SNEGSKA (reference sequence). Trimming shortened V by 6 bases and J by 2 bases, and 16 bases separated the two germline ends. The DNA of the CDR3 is TGCAGTGCGCGGGGTAGGGTACTCAACACTGAAGCTTTCTTT. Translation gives CSARGRVLNTEAFF.

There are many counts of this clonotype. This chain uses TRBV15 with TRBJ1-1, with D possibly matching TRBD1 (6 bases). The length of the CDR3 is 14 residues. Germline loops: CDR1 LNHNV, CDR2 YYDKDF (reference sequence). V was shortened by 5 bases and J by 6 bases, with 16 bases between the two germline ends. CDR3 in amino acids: CATSQERGYAEAFF. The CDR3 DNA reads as TGTGCCACCAGCCAAGAGAGGGGGTACGCTGAAGCTTTCTTT.

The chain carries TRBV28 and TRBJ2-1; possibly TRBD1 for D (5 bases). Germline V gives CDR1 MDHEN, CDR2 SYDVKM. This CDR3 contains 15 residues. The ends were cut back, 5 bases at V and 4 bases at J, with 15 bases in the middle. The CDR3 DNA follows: TGTGCCAGCAGTCCGACACAGGAACTTTACAATGAGCAGTTCTTC. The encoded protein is CASSPTQELYNEQFF.

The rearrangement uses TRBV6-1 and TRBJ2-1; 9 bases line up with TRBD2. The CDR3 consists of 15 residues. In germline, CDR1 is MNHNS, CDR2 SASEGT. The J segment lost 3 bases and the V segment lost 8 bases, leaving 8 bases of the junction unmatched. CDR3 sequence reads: CASVAGVTFYNEQFF. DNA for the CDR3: TGTGCCAGCGTAGCGGGAGTTACCTTCTACAATGAGCAGTTCTTC.

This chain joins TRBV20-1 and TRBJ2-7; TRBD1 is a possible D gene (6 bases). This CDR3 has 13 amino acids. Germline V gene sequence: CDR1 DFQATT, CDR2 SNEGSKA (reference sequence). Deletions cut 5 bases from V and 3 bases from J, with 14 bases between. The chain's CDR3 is CSAPEGDRYEQYF. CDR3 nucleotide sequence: TGCAGTGCTCCAGAGGGGGACCGCTACGAGCAGTACTTC.

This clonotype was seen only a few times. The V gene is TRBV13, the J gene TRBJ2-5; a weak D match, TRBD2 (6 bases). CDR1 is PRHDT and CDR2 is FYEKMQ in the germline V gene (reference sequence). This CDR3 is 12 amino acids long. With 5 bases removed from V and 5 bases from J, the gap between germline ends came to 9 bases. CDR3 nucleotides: TGTGCCAGCAGCGTGGGACTTGAGACCCAGTACTTC. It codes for CASSVGLETQYF.

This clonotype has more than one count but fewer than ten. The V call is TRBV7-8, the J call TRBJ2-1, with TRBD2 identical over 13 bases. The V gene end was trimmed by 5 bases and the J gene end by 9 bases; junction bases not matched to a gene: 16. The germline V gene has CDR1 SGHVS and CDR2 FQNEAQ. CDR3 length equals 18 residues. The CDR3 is CASSPNPKLAGGGSEQFF. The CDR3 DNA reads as TGTGCCAGCAGCCCCAACCCGAAACTAGCGGGAGGGGGAAGTGAGCAGTTCTTC.